Detailed here is one T cell receptor (beta chain). This clone was detected a few times. Its antigen is still unknown. No much larger clone is present one base from it, and per-base qualities are unavailable. The sample comes from a study of blood T cell repertoires in COVID-19 (dated by TCRdb to the early 2020s). In the study overall: Collaborator samples came from the United States, Italy and Spain and covered acute and convalescent phases of COVID-19. The prospective study material was composed of cDNA or gDNA derived from T cells, B-cell-depleted T cells, or PBMCs. The dataset comprised deeply sampled blood TCRbeta repertoires from subjects exposed to, actively infected with, or recovered from COVID-19. The repertoires were made available in a free public database intended to serve as a resource for research on the immune response to SARS-CoV-2. Samples were obtained from the ongoing ImmuneRACE study (first 160 participants) and from 950 to 1,500 subjects provided by 6 global collaborators. The sample metadata nearly always contained a de-identified subject ID, COVID-19 status, age in years and sex. Where available, HLA class I and class II types were obtained from metadata supplied by the sample provider rather than from assay-based typing.

The immunoSEQ Assay, a bias-controlled multiplex PCR, was used to amplify TCRbeta CDR3 regions from genomic DNA. As for the authors' bioinformatics: Nucleated cell counts per sample were estimated from amplification of reference gene primers within the assay. To quantify the absolute abundance of each unique TCRbeta CDR3 rearrangement, sequence reads were collapsed and filtered. For each sample, productive Simpson clonality was calculated by taking the square root of Simpson's diversity index across productive rearrangements. This immuneACCESS table, as held by TCRdb, lists in-frame sequences with V and J called but not all clones. Of the missing ones, under half trace to an unresolved V gene in checked studies; the others have no known cause. V and J calls and clone size come straight from that table; D and trimming were deduced from the DNA. The sample table contains approximately 250,000 clones; only one count was recorded for around 83% of them. Clones ranked in the top ten supply 1.5% of the sample.

The study at large found these results: Clinical and demographic metadata were provided uncurated, with the amount varying by source and participant.

A second Seattle source provided samples from volunteer blood donors who had recovered from COVID-19. The collaborating institutions used their own protocols to collect whole blood in K2EDTA tubes. For TCRbeta analysis, collaborators shipped samples in one of three forms: frozen whole blood, isolated PBMCs, or DNA extracted from either of those sample types. The germline V gene provides CDR1 SGHRS and CDR2 YFSETQ. Including the terminal cysteine and phenylalanine, the CDR3 comprises 17 residues. Just CDR3 DNA is preserved here, 51 bases in frame from base 1. The V end gives up 4 bases and the J end 0 bases, leaving 9 bases in the junction not matched to a gene.

This clonotype originated in a woman in her thirties or forties who had recovered from COVID-19. Sequencing input: peripheral blood. The chain was built from TRBV5-1 and TRBJ2-4; a stretch of 8 junction bases matches TRBD2. In nucleotides, the sequence is TGCGCCAGCAGCCCCGAACCGGGGGGGGTAGCCAAAAACATTCAGTACTTC. Its protein product is CASSPEPGGVAKNIQYF.